Below, one TCR beta chain is given with its context. Its target antigen remains unknown. Per-nucleotide qualities are absent, and no much larger clonotype sits a single base away. The collaborating institutions used their own protocols to collect whole blood in K2EDTA tubes. Collaborator samples were shipped for TCRbeta analysis as frozen whole blood, isolated PBMCs, or DNA extracted from either sample type. The immunoSEQ Assay, a bias-controlled multiplex PCR, was used to amplify TCRbeta CDR3 regions from genomic DNA. From the authors' description of their analysis: Nucleated cell counts per sample were estimated from amplification of reference gene primers within the assay. To quantify the absolute abundance of each unique TCRbeta CDR3 rearrangement, sequence reads were collapsed and filtered. For each sample, productive Simpson clonality was calculated as the square root of Simpson's diversity index across productive rearrangements. TCRdb obtained this table from immuneACCESS and retained in-frame rearrangements with V and J assigned. These tables miss some clones; where compared with another copy, unresolved V genes account for less than half of the shortfall, and the remainder is unexplained. V and J calls plus clone size are reproduced from that table; the DNA served to infer D and trimming. The sample yields just under 350,000 clones; about 83% were counted once. The ten largest clones add up to just under 3% of the sample.

This entry is derived from a study of blood T cell repertoires in COVID-19 (dated by TCRdb to the early 2020s). Some background on the complete study: Collaborator samples came from the United States, Italy and Spain and covered acute and convalescent phases of COVID-19. Samples were obtained from the ongoing ImmuneRACE study (first 160 participants) and from 1,000 to 1,500 subjects provided by 6 global collaborators. The sample metadata nearly always contained a de-identified subject ID, COVID-19 status, age in years and sex. The dataset comprised deeply sampled blood TCRbeta repertoires from subjects exposed to, actively infected with, or recovered from COVID-19. Where HLA class I and class II types were available, the types were taken from metadata supplied by the sample provider, not from assay-based typing. The repertoires were released in a freely available public database meant as a resource for research on the immune response to SARS-CoV-2. The material from the prospective study consisted of cDNA or gDNA derived from T cells, B-cell-depleted T cells, or PBMCs. Results and caveats for the whole study, not just this receptor: Clinical and demographic metadata were provided uncurated, with the amount varying by source and participant.

The junction shows trimming of 4 bases on V and 7 bases on J, and the gene matches do not reach 7 bases of it. Its CDR3 holds 15 amino acids, cysteine through phenylalanine. The read is trimmed to its CDR3 DNA, 45 bases read in frame from base 1. The germline V gene specifies SGDLS as CDR1 and YYNGEE as CDR2. Input material: peripheral blood. This chain is built from TRBV9 and TRBJ2-1, with TRBD2 identical over 11 junction bases. The TCR originated in a man aged 30 to 45 with active or convalescent COVID-19. The DNA reads as follows: TGTGCCAGCAGCCCCACTAGCGGGAGAAGAAATGAGCAGTTCTTC. Its translation reads: CASSPTSGRRNEQFF.